This TCR beta chain derives from a study of CXCR3-negative and CXCR3-positive naive CD8 T cells. UMI-labeled 5' RACE yielded the TRB cDNA libraries. One entry per CDR3 protein, without DNA, is what TCRdb gives after re-calling the 5' RACE reads. This table lists tens of thousands of distinct CDR3 sequences. Germline values: CDR1 SEHNR, CDR2 FQNEAQ (reference sequence). This CDR3 spans 15 amino acids. The sequenced sample consisted of naive CXCR3- CD8+ T cells from blood. This sample's subset: CD45RO-CCR7+CD27+CD95- naive CD8+ T cells lacking CXCR3 (TNR3-). This TCR was sampled from a human donor in good health. Some clones in this sample may be carry-over from other donors' samples. The chain employs TRBV7-9 and TRBJ2-7; TCRdb's D call of TRBD1 is untestable without DNA. CDR3 amino acids: CASSEKGGTVYEQYF.